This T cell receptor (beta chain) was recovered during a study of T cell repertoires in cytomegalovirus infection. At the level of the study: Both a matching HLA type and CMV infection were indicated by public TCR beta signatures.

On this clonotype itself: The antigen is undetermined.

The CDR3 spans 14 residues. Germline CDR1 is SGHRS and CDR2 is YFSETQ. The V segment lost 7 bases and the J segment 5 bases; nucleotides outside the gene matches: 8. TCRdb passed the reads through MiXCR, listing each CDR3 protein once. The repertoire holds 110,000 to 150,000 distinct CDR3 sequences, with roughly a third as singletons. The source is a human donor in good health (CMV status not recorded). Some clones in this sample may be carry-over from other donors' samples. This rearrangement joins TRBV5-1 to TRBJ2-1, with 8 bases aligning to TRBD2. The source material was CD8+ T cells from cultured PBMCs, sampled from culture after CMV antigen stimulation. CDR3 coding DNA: TGCGCCAGCTCTCGGGGGGGCCAGGACAATGAGCAGTTCTTC. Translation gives CASSRGGQDNEQFF. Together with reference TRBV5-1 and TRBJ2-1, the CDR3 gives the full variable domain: KAGVTQTPRYLIKTRGQQVTLSCSPISGHRSVSWYQQTPGQGLQFLFEYFSETQRNKGNFPGRFSGRQFSNSRSEMNVSTLELGDSALYLCASSRGGQDNEQFFGPGTRLTVL.